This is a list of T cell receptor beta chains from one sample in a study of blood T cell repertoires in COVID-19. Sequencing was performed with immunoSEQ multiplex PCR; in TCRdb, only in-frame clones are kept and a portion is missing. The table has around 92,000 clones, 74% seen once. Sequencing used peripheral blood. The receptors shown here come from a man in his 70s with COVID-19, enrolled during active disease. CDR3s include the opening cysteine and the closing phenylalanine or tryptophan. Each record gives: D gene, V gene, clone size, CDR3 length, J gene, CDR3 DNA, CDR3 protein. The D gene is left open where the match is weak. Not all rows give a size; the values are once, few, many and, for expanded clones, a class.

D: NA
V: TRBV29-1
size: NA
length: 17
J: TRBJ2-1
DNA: TGCAGCGTCCAGGCCCCGAGGCGGGCCGGATCCTACAATGAGCAGTTCTTC
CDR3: CSVQAPRRAGSYNEQFF

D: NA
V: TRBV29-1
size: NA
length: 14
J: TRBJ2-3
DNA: TGCAGCGTTGAGGTAGCGTTATCCACAGATACGCAGTATTTT
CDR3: CSVEVALSTDTQYF

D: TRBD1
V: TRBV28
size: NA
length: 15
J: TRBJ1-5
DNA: TGTGCCAGCACCAATCTGGACAGGGGCAATCAGCCCCAGCATTTT
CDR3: CASTNLDRGNQPQHF

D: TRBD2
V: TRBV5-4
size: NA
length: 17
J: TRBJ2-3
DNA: TGTGCCAGCAGCTTGCGAATCGCTAGCGGAACCACAGATACGCAGTATTTT
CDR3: CASSLRIASGTTDTQYF

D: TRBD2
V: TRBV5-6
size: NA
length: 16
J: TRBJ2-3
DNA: TGTGCCAGCAGCGACGGGCGGGCCCGGGGAGGGGATACGCAGTATTTT
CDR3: CASSDGRARGGDTQYF

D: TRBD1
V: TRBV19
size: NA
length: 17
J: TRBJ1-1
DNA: TGTGCCAGTAGCCCAGGGACAAACAGGGGATTGAACACTGAAGCTTTCTTT
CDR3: CASSPGTNRGLNTEAFF

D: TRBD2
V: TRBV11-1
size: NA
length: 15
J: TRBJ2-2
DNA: TGTGCCAGCAGCTTCAGCGGGGCAGACACCGGGGAGCTGTTTTTT
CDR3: CASSFSGADTGELFF

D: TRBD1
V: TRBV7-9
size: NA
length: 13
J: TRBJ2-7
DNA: TGTGCCAGCAGAGCTGGACAGGCCTACGAGCAGTACTTC
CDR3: CASRAGQAYEQYF

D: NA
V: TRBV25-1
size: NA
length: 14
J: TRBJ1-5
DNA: TGTGCCAGCAGTGGTGGGACATCGAATCAGCCCCAGCATTTT
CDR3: CASSGGTSNQPQHF

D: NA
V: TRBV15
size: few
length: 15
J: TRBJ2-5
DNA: TGTGCCACCAGCAGAGATCAGGGCAGGGGAGAGACCCAGTACTTC
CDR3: CATSRDQGRGETQYF

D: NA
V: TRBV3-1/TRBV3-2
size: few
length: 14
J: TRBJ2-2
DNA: TGTGCCAGCAGCCCCCGTATCGGCACCGGGGAGCTGTTTTTT
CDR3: CASSPRIGTGELFF

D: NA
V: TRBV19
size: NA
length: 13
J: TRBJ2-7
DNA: TGTGCCAGTACCTGGGCACAGGGTGCGGAGCAGTACTTC
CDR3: CASTWAQGAEQYF

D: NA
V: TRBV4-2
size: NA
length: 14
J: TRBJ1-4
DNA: TGTGCCAGCAGCCAAGTCGGTGAGGGTGAAAAACTGTTTTTT
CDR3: CASSQVGEGEKLFF

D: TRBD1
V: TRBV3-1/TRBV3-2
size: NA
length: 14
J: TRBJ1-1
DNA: TGTGCCAGCAGCCAGGGACAGGGGAGGATTGAAGCTTTCTTT
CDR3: CASSQGQGRIEAFF

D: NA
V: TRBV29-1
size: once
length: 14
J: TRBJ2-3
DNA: TGCAGCGTTGGGGCTACTTTGAGCACAGATACGCAGTATTTT
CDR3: CSVGATLSTDTQYF

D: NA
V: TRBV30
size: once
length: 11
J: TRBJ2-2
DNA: TGTGCCTGGAGTTGGGCCCGGGAGCTGTTTTTT
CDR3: CAWSWARELFF

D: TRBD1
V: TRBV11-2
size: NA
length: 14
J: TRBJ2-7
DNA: TGTGCCAGCAGCCAAGGGACAGGGGGATACGAGCAGTACTTC
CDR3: CASSQGTGGYEQYF

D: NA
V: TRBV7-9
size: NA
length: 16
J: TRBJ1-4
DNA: TGTGCCAGCAGCTTAGCAGTCGCGGACTTTAATGAAAAACTGTTTTTT
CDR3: CASSLAVADFNEKLFF

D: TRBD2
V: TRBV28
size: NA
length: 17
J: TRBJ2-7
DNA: TGTGCCAGCAGTTATCGGGTAGCGGGAGGGGGTAACTACGAGCAGTACTTC
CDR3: CASSYRVAGGGNYEQYF

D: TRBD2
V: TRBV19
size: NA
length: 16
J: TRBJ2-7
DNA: TGTGCCAGTAGCCTGGGACTAGCGGGAGGACCCTACGAGCAGTACTTC
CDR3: CASSLGLAGGPYEQYF

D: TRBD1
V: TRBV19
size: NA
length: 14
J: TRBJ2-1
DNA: TGTGCCAGTAATACAGGGGGCTCCTACAATGAGCAGTTCTTC
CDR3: CASNTGGSYNEQFF

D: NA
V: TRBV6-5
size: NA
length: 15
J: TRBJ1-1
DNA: TGTGCCAGCGCAGGGGCCCGACCAGGGAACACTGAAGCTTTCTTT
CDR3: CASAGARPGNTEAFF

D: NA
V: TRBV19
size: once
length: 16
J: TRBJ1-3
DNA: TGTGCCAGTACGGGGAGGGAAAAGGCAAGAGGAAACACCATATATTTT
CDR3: CASTGREKARGNTIYF

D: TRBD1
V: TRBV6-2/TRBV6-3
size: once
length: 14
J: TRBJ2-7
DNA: TGTGCCAGCAGTTACTCGGGACAGGGTAGGGAGCAGTACTTC
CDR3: CASSYSGQGREQYF

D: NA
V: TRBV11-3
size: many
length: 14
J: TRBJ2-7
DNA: TGTGCCAGCAGCTTAGATGGGAGCTCCTACGAGCAGTACTTC
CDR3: CASSLDGSSYEQYF

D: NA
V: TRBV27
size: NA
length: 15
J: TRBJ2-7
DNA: TGTGCCAGCAGTTTAGTTGAGGGTTCATCCTACGAGCAGTACTTC
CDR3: CASSLVEGSSYEQYF

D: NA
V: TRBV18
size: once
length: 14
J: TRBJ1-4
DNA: TGTGCCAGCTCTCACGGACACGGGAATGAAAAACTGTTTTTT
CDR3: CASSHGHGNEKLFF

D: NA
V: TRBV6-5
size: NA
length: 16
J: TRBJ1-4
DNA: TGTGCCAGCAGTTACCCCCCAGGCGCAACTAATGAAAAACTGTTTTTT
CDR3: CASSYPPGATNEKLFF

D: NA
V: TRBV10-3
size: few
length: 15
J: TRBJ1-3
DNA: TGTGCCATCAGTGAGTCGGGCACCTCTGGAAACACCATATATTTT
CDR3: CAISESGTSGNTIYF

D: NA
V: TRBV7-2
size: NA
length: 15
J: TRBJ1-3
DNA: TGTGCCAGCAGCCCGCCGGTGAGCTCTGGAAACACCATATATTTT
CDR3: CASSPPVSSGNTIYF

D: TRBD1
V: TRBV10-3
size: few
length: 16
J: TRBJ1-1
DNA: TGTGCCATCTCACCAGGACAGGGGCAGATGGGGACTGAAGCTTTCTTT
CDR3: CAISPGQGQMGTEAFF

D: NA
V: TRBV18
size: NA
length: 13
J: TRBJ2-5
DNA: TGTGCCAGCTCACCCCGACAGAGGGAGACCCAGTACTTC
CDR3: CASSPRQRETQYF

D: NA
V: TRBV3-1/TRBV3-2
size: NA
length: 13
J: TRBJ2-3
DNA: TGTGCCAGCAGCCATAGTAGCACAGATACGCAGTATTTT
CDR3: CASSHSSTDTQYF

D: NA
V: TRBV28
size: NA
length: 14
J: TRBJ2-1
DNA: TGTGCCAGCAGTTTAAACAGTATCTACAATGAGCAGTTCTTC
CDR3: CASSLNSIYNEQFF

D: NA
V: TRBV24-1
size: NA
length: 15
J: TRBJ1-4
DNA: TGTGCCACCAGCGGACCGGGGGGATGGAATGAAAAACTGTTTTTT
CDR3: CATSGPGGWNEKLFF

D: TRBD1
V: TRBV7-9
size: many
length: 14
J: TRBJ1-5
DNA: TGTGCCAGCAGCCCAGACAGGGTCCGGCAGCCCCAGCATTTT
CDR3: CASSPDRVRQPQHF

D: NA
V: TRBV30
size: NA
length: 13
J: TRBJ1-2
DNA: TGTGCCTGGAGAGGGGGAGCTAACTATGGCTACACCTTC
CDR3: CAWRGGANYGYTF

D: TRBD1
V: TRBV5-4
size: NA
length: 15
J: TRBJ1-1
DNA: TGTGCCAGCAGCCTAAGTGACAGGGGGAACACTGAAGCTTTCTTT
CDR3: CASSLSDRGNTEAFF

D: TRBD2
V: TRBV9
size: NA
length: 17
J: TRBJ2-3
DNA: TGTGCCAGCAGCGTTGACCCTAGCGGGAGGGCGACAGATACGCAGTATTTT
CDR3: CASSVDPSGRATDTQYF

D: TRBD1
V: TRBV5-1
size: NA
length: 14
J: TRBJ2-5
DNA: TGCGCCAGCAGCCGAGGGACAGGGGAAGAGACCCAGTACTTC
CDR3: CASSRGTGEETQYF

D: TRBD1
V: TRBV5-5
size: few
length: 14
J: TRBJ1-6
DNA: TGTGCCAGCAGCCTGCGACAGGGTAGTACACCCCTCCACTTT
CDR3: CASSLRQGSTPLHF

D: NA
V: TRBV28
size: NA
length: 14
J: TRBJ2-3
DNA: TGTGCCAGCAGTTTCCTACAGGGCACAGATACGCAGTATTTT
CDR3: CASSFLQGTDTQYF

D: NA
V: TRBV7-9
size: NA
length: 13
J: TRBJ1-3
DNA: TGTGCCAGCAGCGCCCCCGGTGGAAACACCATATATTTT
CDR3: CASSAPGGNTIYF

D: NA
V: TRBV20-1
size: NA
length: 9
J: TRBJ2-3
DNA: TGCAGTGCTCCGGATACGCAGTATTTT
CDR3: CSAPDTQYF

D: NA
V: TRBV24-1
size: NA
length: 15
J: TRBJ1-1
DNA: TGTGCCACCAGTGATGGCACACAGGGGAACACTGAAGCTTTCTTT
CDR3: CATSDGTQGNTEAFF

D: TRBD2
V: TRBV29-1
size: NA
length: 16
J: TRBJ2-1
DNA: TGCAGCGTTGAACGAGGTGGTAGCGGGAGATTCAATGAGCAGTTCTTC
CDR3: CSVERGGSGRFNEQFF

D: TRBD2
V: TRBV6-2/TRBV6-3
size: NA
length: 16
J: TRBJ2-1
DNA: TGTGCCAGCAGTTGGGGACTAGCGGGCTCCTACAATGAGCAGTTCTTC
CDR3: CASSWGLAGSYNEQFF

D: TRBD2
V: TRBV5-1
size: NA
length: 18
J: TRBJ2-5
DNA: TGCGCCAGCAGCTCCACCTTCGTAGCGGGAGCGCCATGGGAGACCCAGTACTTC
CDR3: CASSSTFVAGAPWETQYF

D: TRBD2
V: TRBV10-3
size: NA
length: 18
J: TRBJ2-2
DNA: TGTGCCATCAACCCCGAACTAACTAGCGGGAGAGGTACCGGGGAGCTGTTTTTT
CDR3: CAINPELTSGRGTGELFF